This is a list of T cell receptor beta chains from one sample in a study of Ad26.COV2.S vaccination and SARS-CoV-2 variants. Data came from immunoSEQ multiplex PCR; TCRdb stores just in-frame clones and leaves some out. The sample lists roughly 450,000 clones, around 90% occurring once. This material consisted of peripheral blood, taken in a trial of Ad26.COV2.S vaccine versus placebo. These receptors all stem from a person aged 18-65 years who received the Ad26.COV2.S COVID-19 vaccine or a placebo. Each CDR3 is given with its conserved first and last residue. A D gene is named only where the DNA matches it firmly.

d_call j_call v_call cdr3_nt cdr3_aa
- TRBJ2-2 TRBV5-4 TGTGCCAGCAGCTTGGCTAGCCGAAGATCCGGGGAGCTGTTTTTT CASSLASRRSGELFF
- TRBJ2-2 TRBV18 TGTGCCAGCTCACCACCCCGATCGGGGACCGGGGAGCTGTTTTTT CASSPPRSGTGELFF
- TRBJ2-1 TRBV2 TGTGCCAGCAGTGAGTTTCGTTCCTACAATGAGCAGTTCTTC CASSEFRSYNEQFF
- TRBJ2-7 TRBV7-8 TGTGCCAGCAGCCGGAGGGAGGGGGTCGCCTACGAGCAGTACTTC CASSRREGVAYEQYF
- TRBJ1-1 TRBV12-3/TRBV12-4 TGTGCCAGCAGTTTAGAGGCCAACACTGAAGCTTTCTTT CASSLEANTEAFF
- TRBJ2-2 TRBV12-3/TRBV12-4 TGTGCCAGCAGTTTACGTTACACCGGGGAGCTGTTTTTT CASSLRYTGELFF
- TRBJ2-3 TRBV30 TGTGCCTGGAGTATAGGGGGCACAGATACGCAGTATTTT CAWSIGGTDTQYF
- TRBJ1-5 TRBV20-1 TGCAGTGCTAGTAGGACATACAATAGCAATCAGCCCCAGCATTTT CSASRTYNSNQPQHF
TRBD2 TRBJ2-7 TRBV29-1 TGCAGCGTTGAAAGCGGGAGCTCCTACGAGCAGTACTTC CSVESGSSYEQYF
- TRBJ2-7 TRBV15 TGTGCCACCAGCAGAGAGGCTAATTTCGAGCAGTACTTC CATSREANFEQYF
- TRBJ2-7 TRBV5-5 TGTGCCAGCAGTATGGGGTCCCGGGAGCAGTACTTC CASSMGSREQYF
- TRBJ2-4 TRBV10-2 TGCGCCAGCAGTGAGTTTCGGGGCGAGACAGCCAAAAACATTCAGTACTTC CASSEFRGETAKNIQYF
- TRBJ2-1 TRBV27 TGTGCCAGCAGTTTATCGGGGACTGGGCACAATGAGCAGTTCTTC CASSLSGTGHNEQFF
- TRBJ1-5 TRBV19 TGTGCCAGTAGTATAGAGGGGATCAATCAGCCCCAGCATTTT CASSIEGINQPQHF
- TRBJ2-5 TRBV10-2 TGCGCCAGCAGTGTGCCGGGTACGGAGACCCAGTACTTC CASSVPGTETQYF
- TRBJ2-4 TRBV28 TGTGCCAGCGGGAGTCAAAACATTCAGTACTTC CASGSQNIQYF
- TRBJ2-3 TRBV7-9 TGTGCCAGCACCCTAGGGGGTAGCGGAGCCACAGATACGCAGTATTTT CASTLGGSGATDTQYF
TRBD2 TRBJ2-3 TRBV4-3 TGCGCCAGCAGCCAAGATCCGGGAGGGCCGACAGATACGCAGTATTTT CASSQDPGGPTDTQYF
- TRBJ1-2 TRBV6-1 TGTGCCAGCAGCACCCCGGGACAAGAGGGCTACACCTTC CASSTPGQEGYTF
- TRBJ2-1 TRBV9 TGTGCCAGCAGCGTAGGGCCACAGGCCAACTCCTACAATGAGCAGTTCTTC CASSVGPQANSYNEQFF
- TRBJ1-2 TRBV7-9 TGTGCCAGCAGCTTAGGGCCGGCCAGGGACTACACCTTC CASSLGPARDYTF
- TRBJ2-2 TRBV3-1/TRBV3-2 TGTGCCAGCAGCCAACAAATCGGGGAGCTGTTTTTT CASSQQIGELFF
- TRBJ1-5 TRBV6-5 TGTGCCAGCAGTTACTCAGGGAGTCAGCCCCAGCATTTT CASSYSGSQPQHF
TRBD1 TRBJ2-5 TRBV5-1 TGCGCCAGCAGACAGGGGACCCAAGAGACCCAGTACTTC CASRQGTQETQYF
- TRBJ1-1 TRBV30 TGTGCCTGGAGTTTGTTGAGGGCGAGGAACACTGAAGCTTTCTTT CAWSLLRARNTEAFF
TRBD1 TRBJ2-1 TRBV19 TGTGCCAGCCATGACAGGGGGAGGACCTACAATGAGCAGTTCTTC CASHDRGRTYNEQFF
- TRBJ2-7 TRBV11-2 TGTGCCAGCAGCTTAGAGGGCGGGGTTATGGACGAGCAGTACTTC CASSLEGGVMDEQYF